One T cell receptor beta chain is described in this entry. It lacks a known antigen. Base quality data are lacking; no much larger clone is found one base away. Libraries came from the immunoSEQ multiplex PCR assay. Under the source paper's analysis protocol: A statistical classification framework was built for diagnosing cytomegalovirus status from the catalog of TCR beta chain sequences. Entries here come from immuneACCESS through TCRdb and include only in-frame sequences with V and J called. Some clones fail to appear in such tables; in the studies checked, an unresolved V gene covers under half of the shortfall, and the cause of the remainder is unknown. That table is the source of V, J and clone size, and D and trimming were worked out from the DNA. The sample data list about 130,000 clones, and roughly 86% of these were observed just once. Together, the top ten hold around 3.3% of the sample.

This record comes from a study of cytomegalovirus exposure and HLA in healthy donors (dated by TCRdb to between 2016 and 2019). Describing the broader study: A later analysis indicated that the 120 or so validation repertoires were generated on the platform also employed for the roughly 650 repertoires of the first cohort. The study was designed to test whether signatures of past pathogen exposure could be identified by cataloging public T cell receptors. In addition to the first cohort of roughly 700 subjects, a separate validation cohort of under 150 different subjects was used. High-throughput TCR immunosequencing, statistical association of individual TCRs with disease status, and machine learning were combined to predict cytomegalovirus infection status.

On the study overall, not on this receptor specifically: The authors suggested that the approach could potentially be generalized to other disease states and immunological phenotypes. A later analysis had no HLA typing for the validation cohort, so co-occurrence there was scored across all 130 or so repertoires. A total of some 180 TCR beta chains were listed by the study as associated with cytomegalovirus. In vitro tests confirmed that a few of the cytomegalovirus-associated TCR beta chains recognize cytomegalovirus antigens. A later analysis found that TCRs clustered in the first cohort also tended to co-occur in the 100 to 150 validation repertoires, with approximately 93% of cluster scores above 0. Most TCR sequences were seen in very few donors, while some public TCRs were found in many individuals. In both the original and validation cohorts, the classifier was reported to diagnose cytomegalovirus status with high specificity and sensitivity.

Its CDR3 holds 15 amino acids, cysteine through phenylalanine. Kept here is only the CDR3 DNA, which spans 45 bases and is read in frame from base 1. The germline V gene encodes CDR1 LGHNA and CDR2 YSLEER. V gives up 4 bases and J gives up 10 bases, and the segment between their germline ends measures 17 bases. The donors were included in the validation cohort of 120 subjects, a group kept apart from the approximately 690-subject first cohort. The sample consisted of PBMCs. The chain is encoded by TRBV4-3 joined to TRBJ1-6; matching of 6 bases hints at TRBD1 as the D gene. This TCR came from a young man in good health and CMV-seronegative. The bases are TGCGCCAGCAGCCTTAACGGGCCCCAGGGGTCACCCCTCCACTTT. Its coded protein is CASSLNGPQGSPLHF.